This is a list of T cell receptor beta chains from one sample in a study of identical twins. TCRdb reprocessed the 5' RACE reads via MiXCR and lists one record per CDR3 protein. Here the sample spans 250,000 to 300,000 distinct CDR3 sequences, roughly 10% being singletons. These sequences were also reported in another study, on yellow fever vaccine responses in identical twins.

Sequenced input: CD8+ T cells sorted from blood. Source of these receptors: a woman aged 18-29 years in good health. CDR3s include the opening cysteine and the closing phenylalanine or tryptophan.

V gene: TRBV4-2; J gene: TRBJ2-7; CDR3 protein: CASSLYGTSGGSSSYEQYF
V gene: TRBV18; J gene: TRBJ2-5; CDR3 protein: CASSLRWSSGRQETQYF
V gene: TRBV11-2; J gene: TRBJ2-1; CDR3 protein: CASSLGLQGIGDEQFF
V gene: TRBV4-1; J gene: TRBJ2-1; CDR3 protein: CASSQDGLAEYNEQFF
V gene: TRBV4-3; J gene: TRBJ1-5; CDR3 protein: CASSQDWQGGLKQPQHF
V gene: TRBV11-1; J gene: TRBJ2-7; CDR3 protein: CASSHPQGLADNSYEQYF
V gene: TRBV28; J gene: TRBJ2-5; CDR3 protein: CASTGEGRPETQYF
V gene: TRBV7-2; J gene: TRBJ2-7; CDR3 protein: CASSLTGTGVSYEQYF
V gene: TRBV9; J gene: TRBJ1-2; CDR3 protein: CASRDRGEYGYTF
V gene: TRBV27; J gene: TRBJ2-2; CDR3 protein: CASSNSGGPPTGELFF
V gene: TRBV7-9; J gene: TRBJ2-1; CDR3 protein: CASSPRDRGGYEQFF
V gene: TRBV20-1; J gene: TRBJ1-1; CDR3 protein: CSARDRGTEAFF
V gene: TRBV6-5; J gene: TRBJ2-5; CDR3 protein: CASSYSGQGGETQYF
V gene: TRBV19; J gene: TRBJ1-5; CDR3 protein: CASSSFGDQPQHF
V gene: TRBV2; J gene: TRBJ2-2; CDR3 protein: CASTRGANTGELFF
V gene: TRBV6-1; J gene: TRBJ2-5; CDR3 protein: CASSTGDVGQLDF
V gene: TRBV11-2; J gene: TRBJ2-2; CDR3 protein: CASSALPWLPGGTGELFF
V gene: TRBV5-1; J gene: TRBJ2-7; CDR3 protein: CASSLFGGEAYEQYF
V gene: TRBV10-3; J gene: TRBJ2-7; CDR3 protein: CAISGGSSYEQYF
V gene: TRBV15; J gene: TRBJ2-7; CDR3 protein: CATSGDRADYEQYF
V gene: TRBV29-1; J gene: TRBJ2-1; CDR3 protein: CSAPTGYNEQFF
V gene: TRBV2; J gene: TRBJ2-7; CDR3 protein: CASSEVGPAYYEQYF
V gene: TRBV3-1; J gene: TRBJ2-1; CDR3 protein: CASSGLFNEQFF
V gene: TRBV7-6; J gene: TRBJ2-5; CDR3 protein: CASSFSDYLQETQYF
V gene: TRBV7-8; J gene: TRBJ2-1; CDR3 protein: CASSLGKANEQFF
V gene: TRBV28; J gene: TRBJ2-1; CDR3 protein: CASTTSRGHFSYNEQFF
V gene: TRBV29-1; J gene: TRBJ1-1; CDR3 protein: CSAWTGLNTEAFF
V gene: TRBV11-1; J gene: TRBJ2-7; CDR3 protein: CASSLGSRRDRGVNEQYF
V gene: TRBV5-4; J gene: TRBJ1-6; CDR3 protein: CASSSMGEYSPLHF
V gene: TRBV12-3/TRBV12-4; J gene: TRBJ2-2; CDR3 protein: CASSPVLRQGVTGELFF
V gene: TRBV4-3; J gene: TRBJ2-2; CDR3 protein: CASSQAQGPTGELFF
V gene: TRBV15; J gene: TRBJ2-3; CDR3 protein: CATSGGDTGRTDTQYF
V gene: TRBV20-1; J gene: TRBJ2-1; CDR3 protein: CSASTSGSYEQFF
V gene: TRBV7-2; J gene: TRBJ2-1; CDR3 protein: CASSLYGSGYEQFF
V gene: TRBV2; J gene: TRBJ2-7; CDR3 protein: CAGSERGGLAGAYEQYF
V gene: TRBV6-5; J gene: TRBJ2-2; CDR3 protein: CASSYFYSRDQNTGELFF
V gene: TRBV2; J gene: TRBJ2-7; CDR3 protein: CASSTTTGENYEQYF
V gene: TRBV20-1; J gene: TRBJ2-7; CDR3 protein: CSAHKLAGGPYEQYF
V gene: TRBV27; J gene: TRBJ2-2; CDR3 protein: CASSPELASGELFF
V gene: TRBV20-1; J gene: TRBJ2-5; CDR3 protein: CSARGRGTETQYF
V gene: TRBV7-6; J gene: TRBJ2-2; CDR3 protein: CASSPPLNTGELFF
V gene: TRBV7-9; J gene: TRBJ1-5; CDR3 protein: CASSLETERGQPQHF
V gene: TRBV20-1; J gene: TRBJ2-4; CDR3 protein: CSARKQGQAKNIQYF
V gene: TRBV7-6; J gene: TRBJ2-1; CDR3 protein: CASSSLGGGLYNEQFF
V gene: TRBV29-1; J gene: TRBJ2-2; CDR3 protein: CSARDRRNTGELFF
V gene: TRBV4-1; J gene: TRBJ2-7; CDR3 protein: CASSQGTGDEQYF
V gene: TRBV7-3; J gene: TRBJ1-5; CDR3 protein: CASSLASLRGKQPQHF